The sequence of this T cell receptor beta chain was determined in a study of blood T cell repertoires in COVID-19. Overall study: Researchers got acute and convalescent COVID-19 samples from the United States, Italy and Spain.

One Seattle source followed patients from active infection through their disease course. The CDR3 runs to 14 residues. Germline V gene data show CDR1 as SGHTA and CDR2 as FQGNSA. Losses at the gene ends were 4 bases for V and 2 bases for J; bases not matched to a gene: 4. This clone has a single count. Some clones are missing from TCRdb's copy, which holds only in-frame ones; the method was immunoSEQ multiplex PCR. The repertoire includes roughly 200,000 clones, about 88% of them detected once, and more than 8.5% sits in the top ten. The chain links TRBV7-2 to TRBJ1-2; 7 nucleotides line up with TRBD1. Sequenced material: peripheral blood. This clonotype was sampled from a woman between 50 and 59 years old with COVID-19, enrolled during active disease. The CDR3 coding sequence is TGTGCCAGCAGCTCCCGACAGGGAAACTATGGCTACACCTTC. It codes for CASSSRQGNYGYTF.